One sample yielded the 26 T cell receptor beta chains listed below, sequenced in a study of blood T cells in healthy people across ages. The second PCR ran 7 to 11 cycles with a sample-barcoded 5' primer and J-beta primers. TCRdb itself ran the 5' RACE reads through MiXCR, one entry per CDR3 protein. The table lists 1,800,000 or so distinct CDR3 sequences, roughly two fifths of them singletons. The source material was blood. The receptors shown here come from a human donor in good health.

This clonotype came up a few times. The chain links TRBV4-2 to TRBJ1-2; D uncertain. The V and J ends lost 0 bases and 3 bases respectively, with 14 bases between them. The CDR3 is made up of 16 amino acids. CDR1 and CDR2 (germline): LGHNA, YNFKEQ. CDR3 in amino acids: CASSQEKRVYHYGYTF. In nucleotides, the CDR3 is TGTGCCAGCAGCCAAGAAAAGAGGGTTTATCACTATGGCTACACCTTC.

This clonotype occurred once. The rearrangement joins TRBV12-3 or TRBV12-4 to TRBJ1-1, with D possibly matching TRBD1 (5 bases). V lost 2 bases to trimming and J lost 11 bases, with 15 bases between them. The CDR3 runs to 13 residues. CDR3 residues: CASSLQRGGQAFF. The CDR3 region has the DNA TGTGCCAGCAGTTTACAACGCGGGGGTCAGGCTTTCTTT.

J is TRBJ1-2 and V is TRBV5-5; TRBD1 might be the D (5 bases). CDR3 length equals 16 residues. Germline V gene lookup returns CDR1 SGHKS and CDR2 YYEKEE (reference sequence). The ends were cut back, 0 bases at V and 2 bases at J, with 14 bases in the middle. CDR3 region: CASSLVRDAFNYGYTF. The CDR3 DNA reads TGTGCCAGCAGCTTGGTTCGGGACGCATTCAACTATGGCTACACCTTC. The whole variable domain, filled in from reference TRBV5-5 and TRBJ1-2, reads DAGVTQSPTHLIKTRGQQVTLRCSPISGHKSVSWYQQVLGQGPQFIFQYYEKEERGRGNFPDRFSARQFPNYSSELNVNALLLGDSALYLCASSLVRDAFNYGYTFGSGTRLTVV.

This clonotype was recorded a few times. This chain links TRBV29-1 with TRBJ2-7, with D possibly matching TRBD1 (5 bases). CDR3 length: 13 residues. V was shortened by 0 bases and J by 2 bases, with 8 bases between the two germline ends. Germline V lookup: CDR1 SQVTM, CDR2 ANQGSEA. CDR3 sequence (DNA): TGCAGCGTTGAAGATACAGGACCCTACGAGCAGTACTTC. This gives the protein CSVEDTGPYEQYF.

V is TRBV4-3 and J is TRBJ1-2; D might be TRBD1 (6 bases). V lost 2 bases to trimming and J lost 8 bases, with 18 bases between them. This CDR3 comprises 15 residues. Per the germline V gene, CDR1 is LGHNA and CDR2 is YSLEER. The CDR3 DNA reads TGCGCCAGCAGCCAATTAAGGGGGGGGTTAGGAGGCTACACCTTC. Translated: CASSQLRGGLGGYTF.

The rearrangement uses TRBV11-3 and TRBJ2-1; TRBD2 agrees at 8 bases. Trimming took 3 bases from V and 4 from J; bases not matched to a gene: 5. This CDR3 is 15 amino acids long. CDR1 SGHNT and CDR2 YENEEA come from the germline V gene. The CDR3 DNA is TGTGCCAGCAGCTTTAGGGCTAGCGGGTACAATGAGCAGTTCTTC. Translation: CASSFRASGYNEQFF.

This clonotype was seen a handful of times. The chain combines TRBV12-3 or TRBV12-4 with TRBJ1-1; no firm D call. V was pared by 0 bases and J by 11 bases, with 13 bases between. The CDR3 spans 13 residues. CDR3 in amino acids: CASSLALLVSAFF. The CDR3 DNA reads TGTGCCAGCAGTTTAGCGCTTTTGGTATCGGCTTTCTTT.

This chain uses TRBV7-8 with TRBJ2-1; D might be TRBD2 (6 bases). CDR3 length equals 14 residues. V was shortened by 4 bases and J by 10 bases, with 17 bases between the two germline ends. Germline CDR1 is SGHVS and CDR2 is FQNEAQ. The CDR3 sequence: CASSSVGGTYEQFF. The CDR3 nucleotides read TGTGCCAGCAGCTCTGTTGGGGGGACCTACGAGCAGTTCTTC.

The chain uses TRBV4-2 and TRBJ2-6, with D tentatively TRBD2 (5 bases). Looked up from germline, CDR1 is LGHNA and CDR2 is YNFKEQ. The ends were cut back, 1 base at V and 0 bases at J, with 7 bases in the middle. This CDR3 spans 16 amino acids. The CDR3 region has the DNA TGTGCCAGCAGCCAAGTCGGGATCTCTGGGGCCAACGTCCTGACTTTC. Translated: CASSQVGISGANVLTF.

In the case of this clonotype: The junction departs from germline at one end; a sequencing error may be responsible. V gene TRBV5-4 combines with J gene TRBJ1-2; D not resolved. The CDR3 has 15 amino acids. CDR1 is SGHNT and CDR2 is YYREEE in the germline V gene (reference sequence). CDR3 residues: CASSLDEVPNYDYTF. CDR3 coding DNA: TGCGCCAGCAGCTTAGACGAGGTTCCTAACTATGACTACACCTTC.

This clonotype was found a few times. The rearrangement uses TRBV24-1 and TRBJ2-7; tentatively, D is TRBD1 (6 bases). The V end was cut by 3 bases, the J end by 3 bases, with 14 bases between. Per germline, CDR1 KGHDR and CDR2 SFDVKD. The CDR3 spans 15 residues. The CDR3: CATSDPGDIHYEQYF. The DNA of the CDR3 is TGTGCCACCAGTGATCCCGGGGACATCCACTACGAGCAGTACTTC.

The V gene is TRBV4-1, the J gene TRBJ2-3; 8 nucleotides align to TRBD2. The CDR3 extends over 16 amino acids. Germline V lookup: CDR1 MGHRA, CDR2 YSYEKL. Losses at the gene ends were 0 bases for V and 2 bases for J; bases not matched to a gene: 4. The CDR3 spells CASSQERGANTDTQYF. In DNA, the CDR3 is TGCGCCAGCAGCCAAGAGCGGGGGGCTAACACAGATACGCAGTATTTT.

This clonotype was recorded a few times. This chain links TRBV5-5 with TRBJ2-6; no clear D gene. Germline CDR1 SGHKS, CDR2 YYEKEE (reference sequence). This CDR3 has 15 amino acids. V lost 6 bases, J lost 2 bases, and 12 bases lay in between. The CDR3 reads CASTIVWPGANVLTF. DNA of the CDR3: TGTGCCAGCACCATAGTATGGCCTGGGGCCAACGTCCTGACTTTC.

The chain carries TRBV6-2 or TRBV6-3 and TRBJ2-2; D gene uncertain. Germline CDR1 is MNHEY and CDR2 is SVGEGT. Trimming cost V 0 bases and J 1 base, with 9 bases left between them. The CDR3 is 16 residues long. The CDR3 sequence is CASSYSAQLNTGELFF. The CDR3 nucleotides read TGTGCCAGCAGTTACTCGGCACAATTGAACACCGGGGAGCTGTTTTTT.

This clonotype has at least ten counts. The chain uses TRBV30 and TRBJ2-1, with D uncertain. V was pared by 0 bases and J by 8 bases, with 8 bases between. Germline CDR1 reads GTSNPN; CDR2 reads SVGIG (reference sequence). This CDR3 contains 12 residues. This CDR3 reads CAWSVLWDEQFF. The DNA of the CDR3 is TGTGCCTGGAGTGTTCTCTGGGATGAGCAGTTCTTC.

J is TRBJ2-5 and V is TRBV20-1; 7 nucleotides align to TRBD2. The J call may be wrong; the DNA end is better matched by TRBJ2-7. Germline V lookup: CDR1 DFQATT, CDR2 SNEGSKA (reference sequence). This CDR3 comprises 11 residues. As DNA, the CDR3 is TGCAGTGGTGGCAGGGAGGGCGAGCAGTACTTC. Its protein is CSGGREGEQYF.

V gene TRBV28 combines with J gene TRBJ2-7, with 9 bases aligning to TRBD1. J lost 0 bases, V lost 5 bases, and 8 bases had no gene match. The CDR3 runs to 16 residues. Germline V lookup: CDR1 MDHEN, CDR2 SYDVKM. The CDR3, as DNA: TGTGCCAGCAGTCCCTGGACAGGGGATCCCTCCTACGAGCAGTACTTC. This encodes CASSPWTGDPSYEQYF.

The rearrangement joins TRBV9 to TRBJ2-1, with TRBD1 matching 10 bases. Germline V lookup: CDR1 SGDLS, CDR2 YYNGEE. With V trimmed by 2 bases and J by 8 bases, 10 bases remained unmatched. The CDR3 sequence is 16 residues long. CDR3 coding DNA: TGTGCCAGCAGCGTCTACCCCGGGACAGGGGAGGATGAGCAGTTCTTC. It encodes CASSVYPGTGEDEQFF.

Ten or more counts support this clonotype. The chain couples TRBV5-1 to TRBJ2-1; TRBD1 matches at 12 bases. Germline CDR1 reads SGHRS; CDR2 reads YFSETQ. The CDR3 consists of 19 residues. V trimming: 4 bases; J trimming: 1 base; junction bases outside the gene matches: 12. The chain's CDR3 is CASSPTGQGALRSYNEQFF. The CDR3 nucleotides read TGCGCCAGCAGCCCTACGGGACAGGGGGCATTAAGGTCCTACAATGAGCAGTTCTTC.

J is TRBJ2-7 and V is TRBV10-3; D is perhaps TRBD1 (5 bases). Germline assignment: CDR1 ENHRY and CDR2 SYGVKD. This CDR3 comprises 13 residues. V gave up 0 bases and J gave up 5 bases, with 8 bases separating them. The CDR3 region is CAISESKGNEQYF. In DNA form, the CDR3 reads TGTGCCATCAGTGAGTCTAAGGGGAACGAGCAGTACTTC.

V and J are TRBV20-1 and TRBJ1-5; perhaps TRBD1 as D (5 bases). The CDR3 sequence is 13 residues long. Germline V gene lookup returns CDR1 DFQATT and CDR2 SNEGSKA (reference sequence). Trimming pared 3 bases from V and 3 bases from J, leaving 9 bases between. The CDR3 DNA follows: TGCAGTGCTAGTCACAGGCTCAATCAGCCCCAGCATTTT. Translating it yields CSASHRLNQPQHF.

This clonotype was seen more than once but under ten times. The V gene is TRBV12-5, the J gene TRBJ1-1; maybe TRBD1 (6 bases). V was cut by 1 base and J by 11 bases, with 14 bases left in between. Germline values: CDR1 LGHNT, CDR2 FRNRAP. This CDR3 is 13 amino acids long. CDR3 nucleotides: TGTGCTAGTGGTTTGGACAGGGAACCTTGGGCTTTCTTT. Amino acids: CASGLDREPWAFF.

A remark on this clonotype: At one of its ends the junction is not consistent with the germline gene, which may arise from a read error. The V gene is TRBV12-3 or TRBV12-4, the J gene TRBJ2-1; 10 nucleotides line up with TRBD2. This CDR3 comprises 14 residues. CDR3: CASSSGGGYNERFF. The CDR3 DNA reads as TGTGCCAGCAGCAGCGGGGGGGGTTACAATGAGCGGTTCTTC.

This clonotype occurred a few times. The chain carries TRBV2 and TRBJ1-2; D is unresolved. Trimming took off 11 bases at V and 8 bases at J, with 12 bases between the two ends. This CDR3 region has 10 residues. The germline V gene has CDR1 SNHLY and CDR2 FYNNEI. In DNA, the CDR3 is TGTGCCGCAGGAAATGAGGGCTACACCTTC. Amino acids: CAAGNEGYTF.

V gene TRBV10-3 combines with J gene TRBJ1-1, with D unclear. The CDR3 is 12 amino acids. V shed 9 bases and J shed 3 bases, with 11 bases lying between them. From germline, CDR1 is ENHRY and CDR2 SYGVKD. The CDR3 reads CAIKWGDTEAFF. DNA for the CDR3: TGTGCCATAAAATGGGGAGACACTGAAGCTTTCTTT.

The chain couples TRBV5-5 to TRBJ2-7; 9 nucleotides agree with TRBD1. The CDR3 consists of 15 residues. Germline CDR1 and CDR2: SGHKS and YYEKEE (reference sequence). J gave up 6 bases and V 2 bases, and 9 bases lay outside the gene matches. The CDR3 bases are TGTGCCAGCAGCTTATTTGCCGGGACAGGGAGCGAGCAGTACTTC. It translates to CASSLFAGTGSEQYF.